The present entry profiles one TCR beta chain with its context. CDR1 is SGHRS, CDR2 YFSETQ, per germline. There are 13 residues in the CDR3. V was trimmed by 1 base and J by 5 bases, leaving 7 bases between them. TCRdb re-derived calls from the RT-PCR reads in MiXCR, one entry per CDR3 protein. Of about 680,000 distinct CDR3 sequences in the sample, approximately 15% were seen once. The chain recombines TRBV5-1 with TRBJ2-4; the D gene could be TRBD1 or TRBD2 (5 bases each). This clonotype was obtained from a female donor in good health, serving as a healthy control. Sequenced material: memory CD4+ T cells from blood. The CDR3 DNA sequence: TGCGCCAGCAGCTTGAGGGGAGAAAACATTCAGTACTTC. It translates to CASSLRGENIQYF.